A selection of T cell receptor beta chains follows, all from one sample in a study of identical twins. One entry per CDR3 protein results from TCRdb running MiXCR on the 5' RACE reads. The repertoire holds some 600,000 distinct CDR3 sequences, with under 8.5% as singletons. The same sample was also studied in work on yellow fever vaccine responses in identical twins.

The sequenced sample was PBMCs. Receptors were obtained from a woman aged 18-29 years in good health. Each CDR3 is given with its conserved first and last residue. The order of the fields is clone size, J gene, D gene, V gene, CDR3 DNA, CDR3 protein. D genes are given only for firm matches. The size entry is marked missing in some rows and otherwise reads once, few, many or a size class.

size: many
J: TRBJ2-2
D: -
V: TRBV24-1
DNA: TGTGCCACCAGTGCAACAGGGCAGATCACCGGGGAGCTGTTTTTT
CDR3: CATSATGQITGELFF

size: many
J: TRBJ2-1
D: TRBD2
V: TRBV4-2
DNA: TGTGCCAGCAGCCAAGAGTGGGTATGGACTAGCGTCCTGAATGAGCAGTTCTTC
CDR3: CASSQEWVWTSVLNEQFF

size: -
J: TRBJ2-6
D: TRBD1
V: TRBV24-1
DNA: TGTGCCACCCACGGGACAGCCTCTGGGGCCAACGTCCTGACTTTC
CDR3: CATHGTASGANVLTF

size: few
J: TRBJ2-1
D: -
V: TRBV5-1
DNA: TGCGCCAGCAGCACAGGACAGATACCCTACAATGAGCAGTTCTTC
CDR3: CASSTGQIPYNEQFF

size: many
J: TRBJ2-1
D: -
V: TRBV7-8
DNA: TGTGCCAGCAGCTTAGTGGGGGATCACAATGAGCAGTTCTTC
CDR3: CASSLVGDHNEQFF

size: -
J: TRBJ1-2
D: TRBD1
V: TRBV20-1
DNA: TGCAGTGCTAGAGTAGTGACAGGGGCTGGCTACACCTTC
CDR3: CSARVVTGAGYTF

size: few
J: TRBJ1-1
D: TRBD1
V: TRBV6-1
DNA: TGTGCCAGCAGTGAACTTCAGGGGGCCGTTACTGAAGCTTTCTTT
CDR3: CASSELQGAVTEAFF

size: few
J: TRBJ2-3
D: -
V: TRBV5-1
DNA: TGCGCCAGCAGCTTGGGTACTGGATTAACAGATACGCAGTATTTT
CDR3: CASSLGTGLTDTQYF

size: -
J: TRBJ2-3
D: -
V: TRBV12-3/TRBV12-4
DNA: TGTACCAGCAGTATATCCGTTTCAGATACGCAGTATTTT
CDR3: CTSSISVSDTQYF

size: many
J: TRBJ2-2
D: TRBD1
V: TRBV29-1
DNA: TGCAGCGTTGAAGATATTGCAGGACAGGGCAGCACCGGGGAGCTGTTTTTT
CDR3: CSVEDIAGQGSTGELFF

size: many
J: TRBJ2-5
D: TRBD2
V: TRBV20-1
DNA: TGCAGTGCTGTAGGCTTAGTATCGGGACTAGCGGAGACCCAGTACTTC
CDR3: CSAVGLVSGLAETQYF

size: few
J: TRBJ2-2
D: -
V: TRBV4-1
DNA: TGCGCCAGCAGCCAAGGCCCCCTGGGGGGCCAGAACACCGGGGAGCTGTTTTTT
CDR3: CASSQGPLGGQNTGELFF

size: -
J: TRBJ2-2
D: -
V: TRBV21-1
DNA: TGTGCCAGCAGCAAAGATTCGCTATCCACCGGGGAGCTGTTTTTT
CDR3: CASSKDSLSTGELFF

size: -
J: TRBJ2-1
D: TRBD2
V: TRBV10-3
DNA: TGTGCCATCAGTGTCAAAACGCGGGAGCATGAGCAGTTCTTC
CDR3: CAISVKTREHEQFF

size: few
J: TRBJ2-1
D: -
V: TRBV10-3
DNA: TGTGCCATCAGGGAGGGTAATGAGCAGTTCTTC
CDR3: CAIREGNEQFF

size: -
J: TRBJ2-6
D: -
V: TRBV11-2
DNA: TGTGCCAGCAGCACTGACCACTCTGGGGCCAACGTCCTGACTTTC
CDR3: CASSTDHSGANVLTF

size: -
J: TRBJ2-1
D: TRBD2
V: TRBV2
DNA: TGTGCCCTCGGGCCGGGAGCGGGAGGCCCGGACAGCTCCTACAATGAGCAGTTCTTC
CDR3: CALGPGAGGPDSSYNEQFF

size: -
J: TRBJ2-1
D: -
V: TRBV20-1
DNA: TGCAGTGCTAGGTCCCGGGGTTACAATGAGCAGTTCTTC
CDR3: CSARSRGYNEQFF

size: few
J: TRBJ1-2
D: -
V: TRBV2
DNA: TGTGCCAGCAGGGAGGGGGATTGGAACTATGGCTACACCTTC
CDR3: CASREGDWNYGYTF

size: -
J: TRBJ2-3
D: TRBD2
V: TRBV7-2
DNA: TGTGCCAGCAGCTCCCTAGCGGGACTTAGCACAGATACGCAGTATTTT
CDR3: CASSSLAGLSTDTQYF

size: -
J: TRBJ1-5
D: TRBD1
V: TRBV2
DNA: TGTGCCAGCCGCCGCTCCCAGGGGGCAAGTCAGCCCCAGCATTTT
CDR3: CASRRSQGASQPQHF

size: few
J: TRBJ1-3
D: -
V: TRBV29-1
DNA: TGCAGCGTGGTACTCGGAAATTCTGGAAACACCATATATTTT
CDR3: CSVVLGNSGNTIYF

size: many
J: TRBJ2-1
D: -
V: TRBV29-1
DNA: TGCAGCGTTTCCTCGGGGTTCAATGAGCAGTTCTTC
CDR3: CSVSSGFNEQFF

size: -
J: TRBJ1-1
D: -
V: TRBV20-1
DNA: TGCAGTGCTAACGAACGGGGCCTCACTGAAGCTTTCTTT
CDR3: CSANERGLTEAFF

size: -
J: TRBJ2-3
D: -
V: TRBV20-1
DNA: TGCAGTGGAAGCGCTATCCGCACAGATACGCAGTATTTT
CDR3: CSGSAIRTDTQYF

size: many
J: TRBJ2-2
D: -
V: TRBV12-3/TRBV12-4
DNA: TGTGCCAGCAGCAGGGCATCATTAGGCGGGGAGCTGTTTTTT
CDR3: CASSRASLGGELFF

size: -
J: TRBJ1-1
D: -
V: TRBV3-1
DNA: TGTGCCAGCAGCCAAGATGGGGGGACAATGAACACTGAAGCTTTCTTT
CDR3: CASSQDGGTMNTEAFF

size: few
J: TRBJ1-5
D: -
V: TRBV7-6
DNA: TGTGCCAGCAGCTTAGGGGCAGATCAGCCCCAGCATTTT
CDR3: CASSLGADQPQHF

size: many
J: TRBJ2-1
D: TRBD2
V: TRBV12-3/TRBV12-4
DNA: TGTGCCAGCAGTCCCCGGGGGGATAGCGGGAGTGATGAGCAGTTCTTC
CDR3: CASSPRGDSGSDEQFF

size: -
J: TRBJ2-1
D: TRBD2
V: TRBV5-6
DNA: TGTGCCAGCACCTTACTAGCGGAAATTAGGAATGAGCAGTTCTTC
CDR3: CASTLLAEIRNEQFF

size: few
J: TRBJ1-1
D: -
V: TRBV15
DNA: TGTGCCACCAGCAGACTCACCTCGGTAGGTTCGAGGGGTGAAGCTTTCTTT
CDR3: CATSRLTSVGSRGEAFF

size: few
J: TRBJ1-2
D: TRBD1
V: TRBV24-1
DNA: TGTGCCACCGCCGACAGGGACTATGGCTACACCTTC
CDR3: CATADRDYGYTF

size: many
J: TRBJ1-1
D: TRBD1
V: TRBV5-5
DNA: TGTGCCAGCAGCTTCTCGGACAGGGTCGGGCAAACTGAAGCTTTCTTT
CDR3: CASSFSDRVGQTEAFF

size: -
J: TRBJ1-4
D: TRBD1
V: TRBV5-5
DNA: TGTGCCAGCAGCAACGGACAGGCAACTAATGAAAAACTGTTTTTT
CDR3: CASSNGQATNEKLFF

size: few
J: TRBJ2-7
D: TRBD2
V: TRBV6-2/TRBV6-3
DNA: TGTGCCAGCAGTTTTTGGTTGCCAAGGGAGGGATTTACCTACGAGCAGTACTTC
CDR3: CASSFWLPREGFTYEQYF

size: few
J: TRBJ2-7
D: -
V: TRBV12-3/TRBV12-4
DNA: TGTGCCAGCAGTTTATTACCAGGGTACTACGAGCAGTACTTC
CDR3: CASSLLPGYYEQYF

size: few
J: TRBJ1-1
D: -
V: TRBV2
DNA: TGTGCCAGCGGCGGTGGTAGGGGCCACTTCTTT
CDR3: CASGGGRGHFF

size: -
J: TRBJ2-5
D: TRBD2
V: TRBV11-3
DNA: TGTGCCAGCAGCTACGGACTAGCGGGGGATGAGACCCAGTACTTC
CDR3: CASSYGLAGDETQYF

size: -
J: TRBJ2-2
D: TRBD1
V: TRBV3-1
DNA: TGTGCCAGCAGCCAACCCGGGACAGCTTACACCGGGGAGCTGTTTTTT
CDR3: CASSQPGTAYTGELFF

size: many
J: TRBJ2-1
D: TRBD2
V: TRBV12-3/TRBV12-4
DNA: TGTGCCAGCAGTTTACCTAGCGGTTACAATGAGCAGTTCTTC
CDR3: CASSLPSGYNEQFF

size: -
J: TRBJ2-5
D: -
V: TRBV4-1
DNA: TGCGCCAGCAGCCAAGCGGGGGTAAAGACCCAGTACTTC
CDR3: CASSQAGVKTQYF

size: many
J: TRBJ2-3
D: -
V: TRBV24-1
DNA: TGTGCCACCAGTGATTTGGGAACTAGCACAGATACGCAGTATTTT
CDR3: CATSDLGTSTDTQYF

size: -
J: TRBJ1-1
D: -
V: TRBV7-9
DNA: TGTGCCAGCAGCATACAGCCTATGAACACTGAAGCTTTCTTT
CDR3: CASSIQPMNTEAFF

size: few
J: TRBJ1-5
D: TRBD1
V: TRBV5-1
DNA: TGCGCCAGCAGCTTAAGTACAGGGGGCAATCAGCCCCAGCATTTT
CDR3: CASSLSTGGNQPQHF

size: few
J: TRBJ2-1
D: TRBD1
V: TRBV11-2
DNA: TGTGCCAGCAGCACGACCCGGGACAGAACCTACAATGAGCAGTTCTTC
CDR3: CASSTTRDRTYNEQFF

size: many
J: TRBJ1-2
D: -
V: TRBV6-1
DNA: TGTGCCAGCAGTGATACCTATGGCTACACCTTC
CDR3: CASSDTYGYTF

size: -
J: TRBJ2-5
D: -
V: TRBV10-1
DNA: TGCGCCAGCAGTGATCGGACAACCCAAGAGACCCAGTACTTC
CDR3: CASSDRTTQETQYF

size: few
J: TRBJ1-5
D: -
V: TRBV7-8
DNA: TGTGCCACGGGGCTGGGTCAGCCCCAGCATTTT
CDR3: CATGLGQPQHF

size: -
J: TRBJ2-1
D: -
V: TRBV20-1
DNA: TGCAGTGCTGTCATGATAGCGGAACAGTTCTTC
CDR3: CSAVMIAEQFF

size: few
J: TRBJ2-1
D: TRBD2
V: TRBV10-3
DNA: TGTGCCATCAGTTCCCTTGGTAGCGGGTCTAACAATGAGCAGTTCTTC
CDR3: CAISSLGSGSNNEQFF

size: -
J: TRBJ1-3
D: -
V: TRBV5-1
DNA: TGCGCCAGCAGCTTGGGGTTTGGGCAGATCAGCTCTGGAAACACCATATATTTT
CDR3: CASSLGFGQISSGNTIYF

size: few
J: TRBJ1-1
D: TRBD1
V: TRBV6-1
DNA: TGTGCCAGCAGGGACAGGGACAGGGATGAAGCTTTCTTT
CDR3: CASRDRDRDEAFF

size: many
J: TRBJ2-5
D: TRBD1
V: TRBV24-1
DNA: TGTGCCACCAGTGAGTCCGGGACAGGGAAACAAGAGACCCAGTACTTC
CDR3: CATSESGTGKQETQYF

size: many
J: TRBJ2-2
D: -
V: TRBV7-6
DNA: TGTGCCAGCAGCCCTCTCGGCGGGATGAACACCGGGGAGCTGTTTTTT
CDR3: CASSPLGGMNTGELFF

size: -
J: TRBJ2-1
D: TRBD1
V: TRBV3-1
DNA: TGTGCCAGCAGCCAAGCCGGGACAGACTACAATGAGCAGTTCTTC
CDR3: CASSQAGTDYNEQFF

size: few
J: TRBJ2-7
D: TRBD2
V: TRBV29-1
DNA: TGCAGCGTTGAAGTAAGAGGTAGCGGGAGGGCTTACGAGCAGTACTTC
CDR3: CSVEVRGSGRAYEQYF

size: -
J: TRBJ1-1
D: -
V: TRBV6-5
DNA: TGTGCCAGCAGTTACCTATCACAAGGATTTGGGAACACTGAAGCTTTCTTT
CDR3: CASSYLSQGFGNTEAFF